This T cell receptor beta chain originates from a study of cytomegalovirus exposure and HLA in healthy donors. 13 Jbeta primers and 60 Vbeta primers were used for the PCR. Assay: immunoSEQ multiplex PCR; the TCRdb copy retains only in-frame clones and omits some. This table holds approximately 190,000 clones, approximately 70% found once. The germline gives CDR1 SGHAT, CDR2 FQNNGV. This CDR3 has 14 amino acids. V dropped 5 bases and J dropped 2; count of bases not matched to a gene: 5. This TCR was sampled from a woman aged 30 to 39 in good health and CMV-seronegative. The specimen sequenced was PBMCs. The V gene is TRBV11-2, the J gene TRBJ2-7; 8 bases are a match to TRBD1. The CDR3 nucleotides are TGTGCCAGCAGCCGGGGACAGGTAGCCTACGAGCAGTACTTC. It codes for CASSRGQVAYEQYF.